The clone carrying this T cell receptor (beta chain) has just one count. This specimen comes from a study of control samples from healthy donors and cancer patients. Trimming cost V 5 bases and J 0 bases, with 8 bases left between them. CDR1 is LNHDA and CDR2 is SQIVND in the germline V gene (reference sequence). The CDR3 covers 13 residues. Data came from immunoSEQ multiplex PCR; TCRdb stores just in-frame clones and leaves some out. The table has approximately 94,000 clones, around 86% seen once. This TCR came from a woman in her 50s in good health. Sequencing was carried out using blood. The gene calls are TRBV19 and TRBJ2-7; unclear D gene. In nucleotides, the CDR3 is TGTGCCAGTAGTGGTGTCAGCTCCTACGAGCAGTACTTC. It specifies CASSGVSSYEQYF.